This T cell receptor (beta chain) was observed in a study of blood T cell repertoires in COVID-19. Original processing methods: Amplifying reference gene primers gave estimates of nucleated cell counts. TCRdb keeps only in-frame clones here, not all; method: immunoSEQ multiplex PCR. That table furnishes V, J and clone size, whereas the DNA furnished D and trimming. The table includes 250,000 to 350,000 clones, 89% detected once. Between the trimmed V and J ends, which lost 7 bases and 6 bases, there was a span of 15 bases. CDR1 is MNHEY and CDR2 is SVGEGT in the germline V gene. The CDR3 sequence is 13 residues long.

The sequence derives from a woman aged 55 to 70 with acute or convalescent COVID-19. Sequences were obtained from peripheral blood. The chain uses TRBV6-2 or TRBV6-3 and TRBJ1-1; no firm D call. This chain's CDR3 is CASTPAATAEAFF. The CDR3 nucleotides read TGTGCCAGCACCCCCGCCGCAACGGCTGAAGCTTTCTTT.